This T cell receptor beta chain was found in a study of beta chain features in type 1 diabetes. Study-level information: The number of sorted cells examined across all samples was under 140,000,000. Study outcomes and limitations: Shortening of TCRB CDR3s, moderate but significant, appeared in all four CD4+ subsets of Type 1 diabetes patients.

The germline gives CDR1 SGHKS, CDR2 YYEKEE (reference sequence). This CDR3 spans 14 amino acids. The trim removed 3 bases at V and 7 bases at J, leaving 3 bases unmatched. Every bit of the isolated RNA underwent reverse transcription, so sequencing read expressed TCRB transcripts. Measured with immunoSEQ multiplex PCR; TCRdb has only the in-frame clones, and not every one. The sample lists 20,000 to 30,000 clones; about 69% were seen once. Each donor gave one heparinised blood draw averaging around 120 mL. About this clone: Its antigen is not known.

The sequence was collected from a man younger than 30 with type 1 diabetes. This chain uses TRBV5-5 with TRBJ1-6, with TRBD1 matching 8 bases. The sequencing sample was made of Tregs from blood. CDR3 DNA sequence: TGTGCCAGCAGCTGGGACAGGCCAAATTCACCCCTCCACTTT. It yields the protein CASSWDRPNSPLHF.